This T cell receptor (beta chain) was sequenced for a study of blood T cell repertoires in COVID-19. Across the whole study: Acute-phase and convalescent COVID-19 samples originated in the United States, Italy and Spain. The cDNA or gDNA used as material had been derived from T cells, B-cell-depleted T cells, or PBMCs.

V lost 0 bases to trimming and J lost 6 bases; unmatched junction nucleotides: 8. The CDR3 is 16 residues long. Germline V CDR1 and CDR2: SGDLS, YYNGEE. In the authors' workflow: By means of reference gene primer amplification, nucleated cell counts were estimated. Assay used: immunoSEQ multiplex PCR; TCRdb lists only in-frame clones, some missing. From that table come the V and J calls and clone size; the DNA was used to work out D and trimming. The sample includes almost 250,000 clones, approximately 86% of them seen just once. The origin of this receptor is a woman between 55 and 75 years old who had recovered from COVID-19. The rearrangement uses TRBV9 and TRBJ2-4, with TRBD1 identical over 8 bases. Sequenced input: peripheral blood. DNA of the CDR3: TGTGCCAGCAGCGTAGGCCTCGGACAGGGAGTAAACATTCAGTACTTC. This encodes CASSVGLGQGVNIQYF.